Shown below are 2 T cell receptor beta chains from a single sample sequenced in a study of CD8+ T cells in alopecia areata. RNA extraction and reverse transcription yielded cDNA as sequencing template. Clones were sequenced by immunoSEQ multiplex PCR, and TCRdb holds only the in-frame ones, with some missing. The table lists 120,000 to 150,000 clones, approximately 60% of them singletons. Sequencing was carried out using CD8+ T cells sorted from blood. Receptors were obtained from a human donor in good health.

In DNA, the CDR3 is TGTGCCAGCGGTCTTAGCGGGGCTAGAGAGGGGAATGAGCAGTTCTTC. This sequence encodes CASGLSGAREGNEQFF. This sequence joins TRBV2 and TRBJ2-1; 8 bases match TRBD2. In germline, CDR1 is SNHLY, CDR2 FYNNEI. This CDR3 has 16 amino acids. Unmatched junction bases numbered 16, after V lost 8 bases and J lost 7 bases.

In its sample, this clone was seen a few times. The chain has TRBV27 and TRBJ2-1, with 8 bases identical to TRBD2. In germline, CDR1 is MNHEY, CDR2 SMNVEV (reference sequence). The V segment lost 5 bases and the J segment 9 bases; nucleotides outside the gene matches: 3. The CDR3 runs to 12 residues. This CDR3 is CASSGTSREQFF. DNA for the CDR3: TGTGCCAGCAGTGGGACTAGTCGTGAGCAGTTCTTC.